These T cell receptor beta chains were read from a single sample in a study of shared clonotypes between healthy human individuals. The table came from immunoSEQ multiplex PCR; TCRdb's copy has only in-frame clones and leaves some out. Of about 110,000 clones listed, roughly 66% are singletons. Sequencing input: memory CD8+ T cells sorted from blood. These receptors were collected from a woman aged 25 to 45 in good health. Both conserved end residues are part of each CDR3. Each record gives: D gene, J gene, V gene, clone size, CDR3 protein, CDR3 DNA. D genes are given only for firm matches. Clone size is given for some rows only: seen once, a few or many times, or a class if the clone is expanded.

d_call: NA; j_call: TRBJ1-5; v_call: TRBV4-1; clone_size: NA; cdr3_aa: CASSVTEYSNQPQHF; cdr3_nt: TGCGCCAGCAGCGTAACAGAGTATAGCAATCAGCCCCAGCATTTT
d_call: NA; j_call: TRBJ1-1; v_call: TRBV25-1; clone_size: NA; cdr3_aa: CATKTQWDTEAFF; cdr3_nt: TGTGCCACCAAAACCCAGTGGGACACTGAAGCTTTCTTT
d_call: TRBD2; j_call: TRBJ2-5; v_call: TRBV25-1; clone_size: NA; cdr3_aa: CASSEGASGRESETQYF; cdr3_nt: TGTGCCAGCAGTGAGGGGGCTAGCGGGAGGGAGAGTGAGACCCAGTACTTC
d_call: TRBD2; j_call: TRBJ2-1; v_call: TRBV4-1; clone_size: once; cdr3_aa: CASSPGGGSGDEQFF; cdr3_nt: TGCGCCAGCAGCCCCGGAGGAGGTAGCGGGGATGAGCAGTTCTTC
d_call: NA; j_call: TRBJ2-4; v_call: TRBV5-1; clone_size: NA; cdr3_aa: CASSLFPMLAKNIQYF; cdr3_nt: TGCGCCAGCAGCTTGTTCCCCATGCTAGCCAAAAACATTCAGTACTTC
d_call: NA; j_call: TRBJ2-3; v_call: TRBV6-1; clone_size: NA; cdr3_aa: CASSEEVVAGTDTQYF; cdr3_nt: TGTGCCAGCAGTGAAGAGGTGGTAGCGGGCACAGATACGCAGTATTTT
d_call: NA; j_call: TRBJ1-2; v_call: TRBV30; clone_size: few; cdr3_aa: CAWSRGGGYGYTF; cdr3_nt: TGTGCCTGGAGCCGGGGCGGAGGGTATGGCTACACCTTC
d_call: NA; j_call: TRBJ2-7; v_call: TRBV29-1; clone_size: NA; cdr3_aa: CSAGGGEHYEQYF; cdr3_nt: TGCAGCGCTGGGGGCGGGGAACACTACGAGCAGTACTTC
d_call: NA; j_call: TRBJ2-7; v_call: TRBV5-1; clone_size: NA; cdr3_aa: CASRVFRGRREQYF; cdr3_nt: TGCGCCAGCAGGGTTTTCAGGGGAAGGCGCGAGCAGTACTTC
d_call: NA; j_call: TRBJ1-1; v_call: TRBV6-5; clone_size: once; cdr3_aa: CASSFIQNTEAFF; cdr3_nt: TGTGCCAGCAGCTTCATCCAGAACACTGAAGCTTTCTTT
d_call: NA; j_call: TRBJ2-6; v_call: TRBV11-2; clone_size: NA; cdr3_aa: CASRSPRAGGANVLTF; cdr3_nt: TGTGCCAGCAGATCTCCCAGGGCTGGCGGGGCCAACGTCCTGACTTTC
d_call: NA; j_call: TRBJ1-1; v_call: TRBV5-6; clone_size: few; cdr3_aa: CASSRQGRDTEAFF; cdr3_nt: TGTGCCAGCAGCCGTCAGGGGAGGGACACTGAAGCTTTCTTT
d_call: NA; j_call: TRBJ2-7; v_call: TRBV29-1; clone_size: NA; cdr3_aa: CSVEDRNGYSYEQYF; cdr3_nt: TGCAGCGTTGAAGATCGGAACGGTTACTCCTACGAGCAGTACTTC
d_call: TRBD2; j_call: TRBJ2-7; v_call: TRBV4-1; clone_size: NA; cdr3_aa: CASSQTSGRYEQYF; cdr3_nt: TGCGCCAGCAGCCAGACTAGCGGAAGGTACGAGCAGTACTTC
d_call: NA; j_call: TRBJ2-1; v_call: TRBV6-5; clone_size: many; cdr3_aa: CASSYGGLSEQFF; cdr3_nt: TGTGCCAGCAGTTACGGAGGACTTAGTGAGCAGTTCTTC
d_call: NA; j_call: TRBJ2-5; v_call: TRBV19; clone_size: NA; cdr3_aa: CASSILLNVRETQYF; cdr3_nt: TGTGCCAGTAGTATCCTCCTAAACGTGCGAGAGACCCAGTACTTC
d_call: NA; j_call: TRBJ1-1; v_call: TRBV28; clone_size: many; cdr3_aa: CASSLIGNTEAFF; cdr3_nt: TGTGCCAGCAGTTTAATCGGAAACACTGAAGCTTTCTTT
d_call: NA; j_call: TRBJ2-2; v_call: TRBV7-9; clone_size: few; cdr3_aa: CASSLGTVNTGELFF; cdr3_nt: TGTGCCAGCAGCTTAGGGACCGTTAACACCGGGGAGCTGTTTTTT
d_call: TRBD1; j_call: TRBJ1-2; v_call: TRBV6-1; clone_size: NA; cdr3_aa: CASRAGQGNYGYTF; cdr3_nt: TGTGCCAGCAGAGCGGGACAGGGGAACTATGGCTACACCTTC
d_call: NA; j_call: TRBJ1-5; v_call: TRBV6-1; clone_size: NA; cdr3_aa: CASSVQPDQPQHF; cdr3_nt: TGTGCCAGCAGTGTACAACCAGATCAGCCCCAGCATTTT
d_call: NA; j_call: TRBJ2-3; v_call: TRBV5-6; clone_size: NA; cdr3_aa: CASSLGPSSTDTQYF; cdr3_nt: TGTGCCAGCAGCTTGGGTCCATCTAGCACAGATACGCAGTATTTT
d_call: TRBD1; j_call: TRBJ1-2; v_call: TRBV28; clone_size: NA; cdr3_aa: CASRRTGGDYGYTF; cdr3_nt: TGTGCCAGCAGGAGGACAGGCGGGGACTATGGCTACACCTTC
d_call: NA; j_call: TRBJ2-7; v_call: TRBV5-1; clone_size: once; cdr3_aa: CASRVELSASHEQYF; cdr3_nt: TGCGCCAGCAGGGTTGAGCTGTCGGCTAGCCACGAGCAGTACTTC
d_call: NA; j_call: TRBJ2-5; v_call: TRBV5-1; clone_size: NA; cdr3_aa: CASSFMSRQETQYF; cdr3_nt: TGCGCCAGCAGCTTTATGTCCAGACAAGAGACCCAGTACTTC
d_call: NA; j_call: TRBJ2-1; v_call: TRBV6-1; clone_size: once; cdr3_aa: CASRGTGANEQFF; cdr3_nt: TGTGCCAGCAGAGGTACCGGGGCCAATGAGCAGTTCTTC
d_call: TRBD2; j_call: TRBJ2-7; v_call: TRBV6-5; clone_size: NA; cdr3_aa: CASSYSERERDEQYF; cdr3_nt: TGTGCCAGCAGTTACTCGGAGCGGGAAAGGGACGAGCAGTACTTC
d_call: TRBD2; j_call: TRBJ2-7; v_call: TRBV28; clone_size: NA; cdr3_aa: CASSWGTSGPGEQYF; cdr3_nt: TGTGCCAGCAGTTGGGGGACTAGCGGACCAGGGGAGCAGTACTTC
d_call: TRBD1; j_call: TRBJ2-5; v_call: TRBV28; clone_size: NA; cdr3_aa: CASSLRRSGGRQETQYF; cdr3_nt: TGTGCCAGCAGTTTAAGGCGTTCAGGGGGTAGACAAGAGACCCAGTACTTC